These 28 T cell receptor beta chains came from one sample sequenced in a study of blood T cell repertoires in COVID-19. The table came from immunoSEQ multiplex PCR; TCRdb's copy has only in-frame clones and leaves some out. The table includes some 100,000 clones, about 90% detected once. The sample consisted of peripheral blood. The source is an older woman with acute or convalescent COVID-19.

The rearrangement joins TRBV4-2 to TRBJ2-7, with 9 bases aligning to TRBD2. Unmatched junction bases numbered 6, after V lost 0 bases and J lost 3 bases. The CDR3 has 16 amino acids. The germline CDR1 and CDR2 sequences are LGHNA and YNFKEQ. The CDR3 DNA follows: TGTGCCAGCAGCCAAGAAGTAGCGGGAGTTCTCTACGAGCAGTACTTC. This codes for CASSQEVAGVLYEQYF.

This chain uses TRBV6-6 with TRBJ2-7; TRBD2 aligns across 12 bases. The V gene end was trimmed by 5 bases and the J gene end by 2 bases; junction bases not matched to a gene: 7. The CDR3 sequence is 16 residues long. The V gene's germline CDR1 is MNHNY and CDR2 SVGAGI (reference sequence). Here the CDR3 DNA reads TGTGCCAGCAGTATAGGACTAGCGGGAAAAACCTACGAGCAGTACTTC. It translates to CASSIGLAGKTYEQYF.

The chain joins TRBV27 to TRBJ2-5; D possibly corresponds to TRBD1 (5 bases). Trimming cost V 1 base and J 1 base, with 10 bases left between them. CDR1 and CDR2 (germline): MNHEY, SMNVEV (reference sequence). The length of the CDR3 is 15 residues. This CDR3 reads CASSLFQGRQETQYF. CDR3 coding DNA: TGTGCCAGCAGTTTATTTCAGGGTCGCCAAGAGACCCAGTACTTC.

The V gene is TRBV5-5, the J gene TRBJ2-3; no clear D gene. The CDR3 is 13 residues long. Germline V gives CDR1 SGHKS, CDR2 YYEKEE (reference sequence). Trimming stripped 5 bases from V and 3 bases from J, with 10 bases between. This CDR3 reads CASRDLGTDTQYF. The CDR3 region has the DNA TGTGCCAGCAGAGACTTAGGTACAGATACGCAGTATTTT.

The CDR3, as DNA: TGCAGCGTTGAAACTATGTCCTACGAGCAGTACTTC. Translated: CSVETMSYEQYF. This rearrangement joins TRBV29-1 to TRBJ2-7, with unresolved D. The V gene's germline CDR1 is SQVTM and CDR2 ANQGSEA. The CDR3 is made up of 12 amino acids. V was trimmed by 2 bases and J by 1 base, leaving 6 bases between them.

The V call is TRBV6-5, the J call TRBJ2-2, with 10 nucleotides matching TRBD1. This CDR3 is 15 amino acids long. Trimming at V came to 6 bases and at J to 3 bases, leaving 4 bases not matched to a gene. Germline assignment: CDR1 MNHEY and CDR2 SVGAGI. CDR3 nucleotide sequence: TGTGCCAGCAGGAGGGGACAGGGGTACACCGGGGAGCTGTTTTTT. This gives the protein CASRRGQGYTGELFF.

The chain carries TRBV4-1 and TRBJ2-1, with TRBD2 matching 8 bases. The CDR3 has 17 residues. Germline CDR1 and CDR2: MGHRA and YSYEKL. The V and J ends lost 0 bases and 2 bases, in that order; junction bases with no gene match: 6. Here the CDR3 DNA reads TGCGCCAGCAGCCAAGATGCAACTAGCGGAGCCTACAATGAGCAGTTCTTC. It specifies CASSQDATSGAYNEQFF.

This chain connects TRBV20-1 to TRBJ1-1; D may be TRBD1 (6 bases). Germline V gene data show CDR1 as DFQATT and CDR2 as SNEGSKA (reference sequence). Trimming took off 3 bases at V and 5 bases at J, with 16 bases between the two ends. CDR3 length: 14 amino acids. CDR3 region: CSASPGTSVTEAFF. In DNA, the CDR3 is TGCAGTGCTAGTCCTGGGACATCGGTTACTGAAGCTTTCTTT.

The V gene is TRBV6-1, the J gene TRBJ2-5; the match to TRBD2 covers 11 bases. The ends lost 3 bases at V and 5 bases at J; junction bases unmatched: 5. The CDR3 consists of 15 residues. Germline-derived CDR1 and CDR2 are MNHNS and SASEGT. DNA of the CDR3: TGTGCCAGCAGTGAGGTCGTAGCGGGAGGGGAGACCCAGTACTTC. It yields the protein CASSEVVAGGETQYF.

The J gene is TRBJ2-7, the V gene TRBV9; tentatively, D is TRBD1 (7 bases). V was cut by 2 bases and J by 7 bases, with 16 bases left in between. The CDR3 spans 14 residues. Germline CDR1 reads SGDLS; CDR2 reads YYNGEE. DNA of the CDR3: TGTGCCAGCAGCGTTTCGACAGGGACTGGAGAGCAGTACTTC. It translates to CASSVSTGTGEQYF.

The chain's CDR3 is CASSTTGGRREQYF. CDR3 sequence (DNA): TGTGCCAGCAGTACGACCGGGGGGCGCAGAGAGCAGTACTTC. This chain connects TRBV28 to TRBJ2-7; the D gene is possibly TRBD2 (7 bases). The CDR3 contains 14 residues. V shed 5 bases and J shed 7 bases, with 18 bases lying between them. Germline lookup yields CDR1 MDHEN and CDR2 SYDVKM.

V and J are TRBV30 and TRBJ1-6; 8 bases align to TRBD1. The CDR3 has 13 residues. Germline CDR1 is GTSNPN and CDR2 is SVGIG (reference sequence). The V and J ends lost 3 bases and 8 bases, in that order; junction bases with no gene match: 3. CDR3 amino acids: CAWRDREDSPLHF. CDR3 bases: TGTGCCTGGAGGGACAGGGAGGATTCACCCCTCCACTTT.

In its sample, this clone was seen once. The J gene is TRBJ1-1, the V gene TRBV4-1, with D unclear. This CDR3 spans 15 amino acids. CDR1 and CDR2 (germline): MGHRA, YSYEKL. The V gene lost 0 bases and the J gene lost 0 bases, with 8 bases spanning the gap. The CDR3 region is CASSQDHPMNTEAFF. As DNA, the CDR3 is TGCGCCAGCAGCCAAGATCACCCTATGAACACTGAAGCTTTCTTT.

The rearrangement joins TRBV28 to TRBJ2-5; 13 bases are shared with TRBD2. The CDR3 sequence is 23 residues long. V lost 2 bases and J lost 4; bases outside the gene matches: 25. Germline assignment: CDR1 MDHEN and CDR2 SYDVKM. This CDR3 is CASSLNPPTSGRAGWKFTETQYF. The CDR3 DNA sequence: TGTGCCAGCAGTTTAAACCCCCCTACTAGCGGGAGGGCCGGGTGGAAATTTACAGAGACCCAGTACTTC. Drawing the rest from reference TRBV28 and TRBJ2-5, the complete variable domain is DVKVTQSSRYLVKRTGEKVFLECVQDMDHENMFWYRQDPGLGLRLIYFSYDVKMKEKGDIPEGYSVSREKKERFSLILESASTNQTSMYLCASSLNPPTSGRAGWKFTETQYFGPGTRLLVL.

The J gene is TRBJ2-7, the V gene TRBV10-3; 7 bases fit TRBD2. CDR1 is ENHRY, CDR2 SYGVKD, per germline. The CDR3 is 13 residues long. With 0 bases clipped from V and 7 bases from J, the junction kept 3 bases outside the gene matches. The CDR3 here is CAISESGSGEQYF. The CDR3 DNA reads TGTGCCATCAGTGAGTCGGGTAGCGGGGAGCAGTACTTC.

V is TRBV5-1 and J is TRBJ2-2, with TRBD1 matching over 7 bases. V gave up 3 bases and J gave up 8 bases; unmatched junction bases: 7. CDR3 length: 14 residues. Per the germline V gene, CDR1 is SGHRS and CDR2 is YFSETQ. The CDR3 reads CASSSGQVRGELFF. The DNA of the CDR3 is TGCGCCAGCAGCTCAGGACAGGTCAGGGGGGAGCTGTTTTTT.

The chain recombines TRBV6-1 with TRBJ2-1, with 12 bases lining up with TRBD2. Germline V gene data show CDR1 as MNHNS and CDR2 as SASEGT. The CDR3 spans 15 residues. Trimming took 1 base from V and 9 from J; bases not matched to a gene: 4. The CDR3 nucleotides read TGTGCCAGCAGTGAAGGACTAGCGGGAGTTGGTGAGCAGTTCTTC. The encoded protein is CASSEGLAGVGEQFF.

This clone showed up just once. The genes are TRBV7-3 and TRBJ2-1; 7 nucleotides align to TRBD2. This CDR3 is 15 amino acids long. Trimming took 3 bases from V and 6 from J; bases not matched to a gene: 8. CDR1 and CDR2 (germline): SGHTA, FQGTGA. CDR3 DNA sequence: TGTGCCAGCAGCTTTATGTCTAGCGGAGTCAATGAGCAGTTCTTC. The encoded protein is CASSFMSSGVNEQFF.

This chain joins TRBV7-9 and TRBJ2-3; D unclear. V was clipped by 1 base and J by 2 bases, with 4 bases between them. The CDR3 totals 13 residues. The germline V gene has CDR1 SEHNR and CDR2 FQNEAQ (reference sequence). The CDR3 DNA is TGTGCCAGCAGCTTAGGGCTCACAGATACGCAGTATTTT. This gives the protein CASSLGLTDTQYF.

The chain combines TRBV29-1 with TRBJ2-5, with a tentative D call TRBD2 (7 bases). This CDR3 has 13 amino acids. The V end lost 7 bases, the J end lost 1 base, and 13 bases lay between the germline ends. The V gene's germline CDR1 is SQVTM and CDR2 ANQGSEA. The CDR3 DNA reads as TGCAGCGGGGGGGGGCCAGGCCAAGAGACCCAGTACTTC. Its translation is CSGGGPGQETQYF.

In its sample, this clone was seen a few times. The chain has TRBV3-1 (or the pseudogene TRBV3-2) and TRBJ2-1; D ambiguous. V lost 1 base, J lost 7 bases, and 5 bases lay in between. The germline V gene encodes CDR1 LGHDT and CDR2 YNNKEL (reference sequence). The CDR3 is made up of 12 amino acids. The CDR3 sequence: CASSQGRNEQFF. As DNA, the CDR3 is TGTGCCAGCAGCCAAGGTCGGAATGAGCAGTTCTTC.

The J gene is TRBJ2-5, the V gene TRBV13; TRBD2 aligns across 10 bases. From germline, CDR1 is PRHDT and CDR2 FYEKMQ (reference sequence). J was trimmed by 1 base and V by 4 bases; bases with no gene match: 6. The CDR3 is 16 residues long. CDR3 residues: CASSSSGGELQETQYF. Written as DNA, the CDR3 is TGTGCCAGCAGCTCAAGCGGGGGGGAGCTCCAAGAGACCCAGTACTTC.

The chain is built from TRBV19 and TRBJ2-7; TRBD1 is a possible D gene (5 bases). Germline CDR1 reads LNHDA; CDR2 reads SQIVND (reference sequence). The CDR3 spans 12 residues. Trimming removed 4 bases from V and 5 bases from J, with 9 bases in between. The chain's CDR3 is CASSTGMNEQYF. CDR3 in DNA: TGTGCCAGTAGTACAGGGATGAACGAGCAGTACTTC. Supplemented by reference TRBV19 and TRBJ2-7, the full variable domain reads DGGITQSPKYLFRKEGQNVTLSCEQNLNHDAMYWYRQDPGQGLRLIYYSQIVNDFQKGDIAEGYSVSREKKESFPLTVTSAQKNPTAFYLCASSTGMNEQYFGPGTRLTVT.

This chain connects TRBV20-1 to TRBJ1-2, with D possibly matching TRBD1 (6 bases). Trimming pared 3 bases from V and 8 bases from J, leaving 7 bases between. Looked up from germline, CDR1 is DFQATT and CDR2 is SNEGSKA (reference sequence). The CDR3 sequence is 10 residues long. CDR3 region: CSASDRGYTF. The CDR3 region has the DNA TGCAGTGCTAGCGACAGGGGCTACACCTTC.

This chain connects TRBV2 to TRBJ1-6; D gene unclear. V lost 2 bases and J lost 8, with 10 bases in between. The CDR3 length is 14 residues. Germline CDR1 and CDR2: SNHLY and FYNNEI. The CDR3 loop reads CASSEQVSHSPLHF. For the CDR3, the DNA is TGTGCCAGCAGTGAACAGGTTTCCCATTCACCCCTCCACTTT.

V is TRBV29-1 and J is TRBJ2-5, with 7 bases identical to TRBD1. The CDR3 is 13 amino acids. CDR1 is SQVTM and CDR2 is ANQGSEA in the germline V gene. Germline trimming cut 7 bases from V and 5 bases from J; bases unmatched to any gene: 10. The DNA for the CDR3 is TGCAGCGGATGGAAGGGGGCTATGGAGACCCAGTACTTC. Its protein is CSGWKGAMETQYF.

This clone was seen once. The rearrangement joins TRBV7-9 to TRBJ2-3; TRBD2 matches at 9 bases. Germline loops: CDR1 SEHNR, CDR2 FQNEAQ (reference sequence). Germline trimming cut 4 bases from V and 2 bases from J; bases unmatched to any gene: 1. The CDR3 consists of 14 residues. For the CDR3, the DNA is TGTGCCAGCAGCTCGGGACTAGCCACAGATACGCAGTATTTT. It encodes CASSSGLATDTQYF.

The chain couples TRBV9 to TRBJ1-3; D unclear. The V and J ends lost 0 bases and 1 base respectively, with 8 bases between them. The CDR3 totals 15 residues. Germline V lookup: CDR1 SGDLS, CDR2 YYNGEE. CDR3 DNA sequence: TGTGCCAGCAGCGTAGGGGCCGTATCTGGAAACACCATATATTTT. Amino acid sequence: CASSVGAVSGNTIYF.